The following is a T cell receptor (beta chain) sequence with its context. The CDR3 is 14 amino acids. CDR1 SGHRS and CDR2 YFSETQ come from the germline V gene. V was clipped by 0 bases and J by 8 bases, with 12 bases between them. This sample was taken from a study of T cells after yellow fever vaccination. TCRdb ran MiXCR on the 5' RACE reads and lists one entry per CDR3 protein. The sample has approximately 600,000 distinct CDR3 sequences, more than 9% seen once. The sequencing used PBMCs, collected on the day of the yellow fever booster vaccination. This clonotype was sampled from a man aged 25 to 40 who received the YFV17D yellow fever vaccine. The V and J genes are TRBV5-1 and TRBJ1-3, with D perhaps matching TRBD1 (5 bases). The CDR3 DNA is TGCGCCAGCAGCTTGGGGGACCGGGCGGACACCATATATTTT. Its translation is CASSLGDRADTIYF. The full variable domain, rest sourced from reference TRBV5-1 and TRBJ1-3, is KAGVTQTPRYLIKTRGQQVTLSCSPISGHRSVSWYQQTPGQGLQFLFEYFSETQRNKGNFPGRFSGRQFSNSRSEMNVSTLELGDSALYLCASSLGDRADTIYFGEGSWLTVV.